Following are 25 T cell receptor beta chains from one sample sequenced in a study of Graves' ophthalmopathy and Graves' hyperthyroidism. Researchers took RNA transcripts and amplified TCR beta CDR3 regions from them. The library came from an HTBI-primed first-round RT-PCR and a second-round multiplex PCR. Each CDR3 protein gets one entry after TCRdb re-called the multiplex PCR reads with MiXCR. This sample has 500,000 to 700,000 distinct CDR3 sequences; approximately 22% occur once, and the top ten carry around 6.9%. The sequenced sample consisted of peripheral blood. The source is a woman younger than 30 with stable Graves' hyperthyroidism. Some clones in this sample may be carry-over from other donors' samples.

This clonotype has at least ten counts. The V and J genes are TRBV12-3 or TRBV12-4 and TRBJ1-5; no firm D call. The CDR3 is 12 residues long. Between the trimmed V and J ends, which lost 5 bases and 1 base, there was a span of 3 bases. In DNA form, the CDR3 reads TGTGCCAGCAGTAACAGCAATCAGCCCCAGCATTTT. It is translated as CASSNSNQPQHF.

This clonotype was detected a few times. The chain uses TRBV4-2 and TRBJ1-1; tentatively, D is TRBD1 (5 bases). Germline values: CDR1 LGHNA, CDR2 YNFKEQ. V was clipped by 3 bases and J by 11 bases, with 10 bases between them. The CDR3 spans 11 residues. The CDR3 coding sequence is TGTGCCAGCAGCCAGGGGGGTACGGCTTTCTTT. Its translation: CASSQGGTAFF.

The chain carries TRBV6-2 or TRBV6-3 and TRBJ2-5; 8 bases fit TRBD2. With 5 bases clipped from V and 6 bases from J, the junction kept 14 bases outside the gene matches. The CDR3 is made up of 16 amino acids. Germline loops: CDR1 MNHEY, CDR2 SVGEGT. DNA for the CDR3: TGTGCCAGCAGTGGCGTTACTAGCGGTCCCAGGAAGACCCAGTACTTC. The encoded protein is CASSGVTSGPRKTQYF.

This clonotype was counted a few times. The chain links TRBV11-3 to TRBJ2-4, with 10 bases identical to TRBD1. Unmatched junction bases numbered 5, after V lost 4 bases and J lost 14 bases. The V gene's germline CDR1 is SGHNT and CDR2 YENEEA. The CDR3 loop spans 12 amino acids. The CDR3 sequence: CASSSDRGIKYF. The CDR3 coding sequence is TGTGCCAGCAGCTCGGACAGGGGGATTAAGTACTTC.

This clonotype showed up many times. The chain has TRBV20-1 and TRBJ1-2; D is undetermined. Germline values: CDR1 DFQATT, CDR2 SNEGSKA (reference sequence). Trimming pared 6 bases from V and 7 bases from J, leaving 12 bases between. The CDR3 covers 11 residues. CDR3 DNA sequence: TGCAGTGCCTCGGATCGTTTTGGCTACACCTTC. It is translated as CSASDRFGYTF.

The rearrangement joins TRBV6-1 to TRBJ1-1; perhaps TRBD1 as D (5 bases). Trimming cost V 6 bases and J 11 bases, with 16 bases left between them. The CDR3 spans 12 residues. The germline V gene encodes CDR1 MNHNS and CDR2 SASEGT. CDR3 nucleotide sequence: TGTGCCAGCAGATCGGACGGTTCAGGGGCTTTCTTT. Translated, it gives CASRSDGSGAFF.

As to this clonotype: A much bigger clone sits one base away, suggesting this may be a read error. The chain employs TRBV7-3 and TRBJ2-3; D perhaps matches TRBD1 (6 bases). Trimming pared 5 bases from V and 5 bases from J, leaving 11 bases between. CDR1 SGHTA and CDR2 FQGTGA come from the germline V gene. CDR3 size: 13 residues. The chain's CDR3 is CASSLQGRDTQYF. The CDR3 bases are TGTGCCAGCAGCCTACAGGGTAGAGATACGCAGTATTTT.

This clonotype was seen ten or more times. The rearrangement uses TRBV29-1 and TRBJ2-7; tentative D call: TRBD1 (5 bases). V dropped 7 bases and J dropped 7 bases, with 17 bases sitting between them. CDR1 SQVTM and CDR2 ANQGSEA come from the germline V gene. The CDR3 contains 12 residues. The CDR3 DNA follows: TGCAGCGCAGACAGCCCCTCGGGTGAGCAGTACTTC. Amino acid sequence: CSADSPSGEQYF.

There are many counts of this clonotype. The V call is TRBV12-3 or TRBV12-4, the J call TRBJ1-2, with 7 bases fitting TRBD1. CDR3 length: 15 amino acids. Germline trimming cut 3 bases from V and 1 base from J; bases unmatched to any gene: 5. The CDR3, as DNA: TGTGCCAGCAGTTTCATGGGACAGAGTAACTATGGCTACACCTTC. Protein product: CASSFMGQSNYGYTF.

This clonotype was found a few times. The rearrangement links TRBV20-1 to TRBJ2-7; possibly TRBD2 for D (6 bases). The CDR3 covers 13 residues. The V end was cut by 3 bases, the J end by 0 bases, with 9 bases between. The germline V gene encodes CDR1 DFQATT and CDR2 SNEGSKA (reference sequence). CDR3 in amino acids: CSASRDSSYEQYF. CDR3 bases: TGCAGTGCTAGTAGGGACTCCTCCTACGAGCAGTACTTC.

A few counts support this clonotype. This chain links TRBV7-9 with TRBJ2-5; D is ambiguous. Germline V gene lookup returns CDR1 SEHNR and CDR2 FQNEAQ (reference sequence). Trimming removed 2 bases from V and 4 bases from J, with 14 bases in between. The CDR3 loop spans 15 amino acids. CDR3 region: CASSLFSYLGETQYF. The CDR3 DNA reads TGTGCCAGCAGCTTATTCAGTTACTTAGGAGAGACCCAGTACTTC.

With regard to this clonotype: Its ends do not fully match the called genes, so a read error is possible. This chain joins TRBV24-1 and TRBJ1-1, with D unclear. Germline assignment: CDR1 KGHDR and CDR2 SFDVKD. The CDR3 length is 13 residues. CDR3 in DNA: TGTGCCACCAGTGATTTACAATTTGATGCGGTGTCTTTT. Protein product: CATSDLQFDAVSF.

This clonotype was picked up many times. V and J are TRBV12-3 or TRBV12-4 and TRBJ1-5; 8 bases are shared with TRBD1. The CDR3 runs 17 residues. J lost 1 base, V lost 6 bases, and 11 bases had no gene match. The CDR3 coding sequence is TGTGCCAGCAGCCCTGTGGAGAGACAGGGGAGCAATCAGCCCCAGCATTTT. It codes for CASSPVERQGSNQPQHF.

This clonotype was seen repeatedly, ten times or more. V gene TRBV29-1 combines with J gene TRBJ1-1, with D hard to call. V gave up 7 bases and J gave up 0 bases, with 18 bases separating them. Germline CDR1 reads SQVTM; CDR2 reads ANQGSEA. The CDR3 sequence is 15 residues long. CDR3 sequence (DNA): TGCAGCGGTAGGACGGTTGACGTTATGAACACTGAAGCTTTCTTT. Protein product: CSGRTVDVMNTEAFF.

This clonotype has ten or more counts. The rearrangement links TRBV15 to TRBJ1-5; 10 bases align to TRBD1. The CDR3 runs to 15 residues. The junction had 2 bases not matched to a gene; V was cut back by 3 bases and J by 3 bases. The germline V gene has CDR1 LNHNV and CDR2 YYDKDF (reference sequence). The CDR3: CATSSDRGPNQPQHF. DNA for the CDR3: TGTGCCACCAGCAGTGACAGGGGGCCCAATCAGCCCCAGCATTTT.

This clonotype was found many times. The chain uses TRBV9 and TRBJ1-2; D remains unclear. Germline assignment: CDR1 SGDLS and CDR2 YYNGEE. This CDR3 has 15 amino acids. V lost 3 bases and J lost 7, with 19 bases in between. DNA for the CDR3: TGTGCCAGCAGCGCACGACTGAATCCCCTTCTTGGCTACACCTTC. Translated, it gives CASSARLNPLLGYTF.

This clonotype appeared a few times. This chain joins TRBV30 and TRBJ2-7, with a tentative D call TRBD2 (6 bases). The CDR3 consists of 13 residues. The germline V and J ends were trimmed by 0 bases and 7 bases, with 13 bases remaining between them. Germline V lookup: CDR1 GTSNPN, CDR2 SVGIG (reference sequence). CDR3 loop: CAWSVWGGTEQYF. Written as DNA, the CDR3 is TGTGCCTGGAGTGTATGGGGCGGGACTGAGCAGTACTTC.

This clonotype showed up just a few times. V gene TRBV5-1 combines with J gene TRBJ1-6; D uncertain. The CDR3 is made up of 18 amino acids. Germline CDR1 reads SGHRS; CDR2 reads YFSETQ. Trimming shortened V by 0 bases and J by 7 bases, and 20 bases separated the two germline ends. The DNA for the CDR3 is TGCGCCAGCAGCTTGGAGCCCCCGGGATCTAGTACGAATTCACCCCTCCACTTT. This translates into CASSLEPPGSSTNSPLHF.

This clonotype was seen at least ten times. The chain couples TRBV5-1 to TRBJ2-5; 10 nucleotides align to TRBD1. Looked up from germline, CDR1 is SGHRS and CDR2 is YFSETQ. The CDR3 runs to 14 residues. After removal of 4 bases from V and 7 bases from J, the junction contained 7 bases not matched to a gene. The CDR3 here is CASSMDRGAGTQYF. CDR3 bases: TGCGCCAGCAGCATGGACAGGGGGGCCGGGACCCAGTACTTC. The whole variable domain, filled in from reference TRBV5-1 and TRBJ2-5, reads KAGVTQTPRYLIKTRGQQVTLSCSPISGHRSVSWYQQTPGQGLQFLFEYFSETQRNKGNFPGRFSGRQFSNSRSEMNVSTLELGDSALYLCASSMDRGAGTQYFGPGTRLLVL.

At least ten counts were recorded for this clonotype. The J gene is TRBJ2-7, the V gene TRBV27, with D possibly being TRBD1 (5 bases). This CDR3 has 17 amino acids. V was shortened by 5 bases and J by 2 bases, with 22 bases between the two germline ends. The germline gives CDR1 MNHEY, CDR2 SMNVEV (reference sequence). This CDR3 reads CASSAQDGAISPYEQYF. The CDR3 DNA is TGTGCCAGCAGTGCACAGGATGGAGCTATCAGTCCCTACGAGCAGTACTTC.

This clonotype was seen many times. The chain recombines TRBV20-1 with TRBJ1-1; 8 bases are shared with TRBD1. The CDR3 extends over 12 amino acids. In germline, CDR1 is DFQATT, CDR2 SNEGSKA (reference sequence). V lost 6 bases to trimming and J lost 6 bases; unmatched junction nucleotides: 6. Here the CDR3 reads CSAPDRVSEAFF. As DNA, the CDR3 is TGCAGTGCACCGGACAGGGTTTCTGAAGCTTTCTTT.

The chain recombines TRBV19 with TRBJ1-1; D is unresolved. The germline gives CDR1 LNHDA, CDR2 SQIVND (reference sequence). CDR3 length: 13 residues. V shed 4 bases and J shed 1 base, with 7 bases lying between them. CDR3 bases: TGTGCCAGTAGTAACGACGAGAACACTGAAGCTTTCTTT. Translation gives CASSNDENTEAFF.

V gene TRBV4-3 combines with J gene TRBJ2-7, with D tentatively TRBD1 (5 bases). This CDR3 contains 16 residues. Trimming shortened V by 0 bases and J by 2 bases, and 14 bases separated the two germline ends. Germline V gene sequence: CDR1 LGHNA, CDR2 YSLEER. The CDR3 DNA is TGCGCCAGCAGCCAAGATATGGGGCAGGACCCCTACGAGCAGTACTTC. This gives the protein CASSQDMGQDPYEQYF.

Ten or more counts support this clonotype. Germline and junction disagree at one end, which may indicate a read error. The CDR3 bases are TGCGCCAGCACTTCCGGGACAGCTAAATACGAGCAGTACTTC. This codes for CASTSGTAKYEQYF. This sequence joins TRBV27 and TRBJ2-7, with 7 bases matching TRBD1. CDR1 is MNHEY and CDR2 is SMNVEV in the germline V gene (reference sequence). The CDR3 has 14 amino acids.

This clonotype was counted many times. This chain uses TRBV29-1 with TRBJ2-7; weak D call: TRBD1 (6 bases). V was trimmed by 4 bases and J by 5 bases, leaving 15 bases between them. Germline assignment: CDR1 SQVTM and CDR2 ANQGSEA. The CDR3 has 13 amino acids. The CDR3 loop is CSVAGRGRDEQYF. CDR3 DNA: TGCAGCGTTGCGGGCAGGGGAAGGGACGAGCAGTACTTC.